This T cell receptor beta chain comes out of a study of CD8 T cells in ankylosing spondylitis. Germline values: CDR1 SGDLS, CDR2 YYNGEE. The CDR3 extends over 16 amino acids. Germline trimming cut 1 base from V and 6 bases from J; bases unmatched to any gene: 7. General observations from the study: In ankylosing spondylitis blood, a motif of fewer than 10 highly homologous TCR beta variants appeared characteristic. In reactive arthritis synovial fluid and blood, some motif variants had been reported before. CD8+ by phenotype, disease-linked clones were relatively rare in peripheral blood.

This clonotype was recorded many times. Antigen unknown. Quantitative 5'-RACE was performed with molecular barcodes, and it yielded the TCR beta libraries. TCRdb passed the 5' RACE reads through MiXCR, listing each CDR3 protein once. This table has roughly 220,000 distinct CDR3 sequences, roughly 10% appearing once. V gene TRBV9 combines with J gene TRBJ2-2; 9 positions match TRBD2. The sequence came from a male donor with ankylosing spondylitis or in good health (not recorded which). Sequenced sample: blood, either unsorted or a sorted T cell fraction (not recorded which). The CDR3 DNA follows: TGTGCCAGCAGCGTATTTGGCGGGGGGGGATCCGGGGAGCTGTTTTTT. Its translation: CASSVFGGGGSGELFF.